These 23 T cell receptor beta chains were sequenced from one sample in a study of cytomegalovirus exposure and HLA in healthy donors (dated by TCRdb to 2016 to 2017). To prepare the library, the immunoSEQ multiplex PCR assay was applied. For the multiplex PCR, a mixture combining 60 forward primers for TCR Vbeta segments and 13 reverse primers for TCR Jbeta segments was used. In TCRdb, the immuneACCESS table is reduced to in-frame sequences with V and J assigned. These tables do not hold every clone; where another copy was compared, an unresolved V gene accounts for under half, and the others remain unexplained. Across this sample there are more than 90,000 clones, with 76% seen only once. The ten biggest clones cover around 4% of the sample. Material: PBMCs. These receptors all come from a man aged 35-49 years in good health and CMV-seronegative.

The gene calls are TRBV14 and TRBJ1-2; maybe TRBD1 (6 bases). V lost 4 bases and J 8 bases, leaving 14 bases between the germline ends. Germline V gene data show CDR1 as SGHDN and CDR2 as FVKESK. This CDR3 has 13 amino acids. CDR3 sequence: CASSPPGARGYTF. The CDR3 DNA follows: TGTGCCAGCAGCCCCCCAGGGGCCAGAGGCTACACCTTC.

The chain is built from TRBV28 and TRBJ2-3; the match to TRBD2 covers 12 bases. There are 19 residues in the CDR3. Germline V gene data show CDR1 as MDHEN and CDR2 as SYDVKM. The trim removed 2 bases at V and 5 bases at J, leaving 14 bases unmatched. Here the CDR3 DNA reads TGTGCCAGCAGTTTACCCCTAGCGGGGGGGCGGAGCGTAGTAGATACGCAGTATTTT. This translates into CASSLPLAGGRSVVDTQYF.

This sequence joins TRBV4-2 and TRBJ1-1; 10 nucleotides agree with TRBD1. Germline values: CDR1 LGHNA, CDR2 YNFKEQ. The CDR3 contains 16 residues. J gave up 4 bases and V 6 bases, and 11 bases lay outside the gene matches. In DNA form, the CDR3 reads TGTGCCAGCAGGGTGGGGACAGGGGTTTTTGGCACTGAAGCTTTCTTT. This codes for CASRVGTGVFGTEAFF.

This clone came up a few times. The gene calls are TRBV19 and TRBJ1-1; D not certain. The CDR3 is made up of 17 amino acids. Deletions cut 6 bases from V and 0 bases from J, with 20 bases between. Germline-derived CDR1 and CDR2 are LNHDA and SQIVND (reference sequence). The chain's CDR3 is CASRGAPGIRMNTEAFF. CDR3 DNA sequence: TGTGCCAGTAGGGGCGCCCCTGGCATTAGGATGAACACTGAAGCTTTCTTT. Looking up the rest from reference TRBV19 and TRBJ1-1 gives the full variable domain: DGGITQSPKYLFRKEGQNVTLSCEQNLNHDAMYWYRQDPGQGLRLIYYSQIVNDFQKGDIAEGYSVSREKKESFPLTVTSAQKNPTAFYLCASRGAPGIRMNTEAFFGQGTRLTVV.

The CDR3 DNA follows: TGTGCCAGCAGCGTAGGCGGGACAGCGGCCTGGGCTTTCTTT. As protein: CASSVGGTAAWAFF. The rearrangement joins TRBV9 to TRBJ1-1; 7 nucleotides line up with TRBD1. Losses at the gene ends were 0 bases for V and 11 bases for J; bases not matched to a gene: 10. The CDR3 extends over 14 amino acids. Germline V gives CDR1 SGDLS, CDR2 YYNGEE.

This sequence joins TRBV7-2 and TRBJ2-1; TRBD2 matches at 15 bases. The germline gives CDR1 SGHTA, CDR2 FQGNSA. V was pared by 5 bases and J by 4 bases, with 6 bases of the junction left unmatched. The CDR3 is made up of 17 amino acids. The CDR3 region has the DNA TGTGCCAGCAGCCAACCGGGGACTAGCGGGGGGTACAATGAGCAGTTCTTC. It specifies CASSQPGTSGGYNEQFF.

This clone came up once. This chain uses TRBV4-1 with TRBJ1-1; TRBD1 might be the D (5 bases). The CDR3 covers 14 residues. Trimming removed 0 bases at V and 1 base at J, with 6 bases between. Germline values: CDR1 MGHRA, CDR2 YSYEKL. The CDR3 here is CASSQEGQNTEAFF. CDR3 coding DNA: TGCGCCAGCAGCCAAGAGGGGCAGAACACTGAAGCTTTCTTT.

Turning to this clone: Other nucleotide sequences in the sample specify the same CDR3. V usage is TRBV11-2 and J usage is TRBJ1-1; TRBD1 might be the D (5 bases). The CDR3 covers 14 residues. V shed 3 bases and J shed 2 bases, with 10 bases lying between them. Germline V gene data show CDR1 as SGHAT and CDR2 as FQNNGV. The DNA of the CDR3 is TGTGCCAGCAGCTTTGGTCAGGGAAACACTGAAGCTTTCTTT. Residues: CASSFGQGNTEAFF.

This chain connects TRBV7-9 to TRBJ2-1; 11 bases line up with TRBD2. The CDR3 length is 17 residues. J lost 1 base, V lost 2 bases, and 4 bases had no gene match. CDR1 and CDR2 from the germline V gene are SEHNR and FQNEAQ (reference sequence). CDR3 bases: TGTGCCAGCAGCTTATCTAGCGGGGGGCCATCCTACAATGAGCAGTTCTTC. Amino acid sequence: CASSLSSGGPSYNEQFF.

This chain uses TRBV7-6 with TRBJ2-3; a weak D match, TRBD1 (6 bases). Germline-derived CDR1 and CDR2 are SGHVS and FNYEAQ. The germline V and J ends were trimmed by 5 bases and 9 bases, with 12 bases remaining between them. The CDR3 is 12 amino acids. The chain's CDR3 is CASSSQGITQYF. The CDR3 DNA is TGTGCCAGCAGCAGCCAGGGGATCACGCAGTATTTT.

This chain links TRBV27 with TRBJ2-7; D not resolved. Germline CDR1 MNHEY, CDR2 SMNVEV (reference sequence). The V and J ends lost 3 bases and 6 bases respectively, with 3 bases between them. The CDR3 is made up of 10 amino acids. The CDR3, as DNA: TGTGCCAGCAGTTTTAGCGAGCAGTACGTC. Encoded protein: CASSFSEQYV.

V gene TRBV10-3 combines with J gene TRBJ2-5; TRBD2 matches 12 bases. The CDR3 runs 17 residues. V trimming: 3 bases; J trimming: 2 bases; junction bases outside the gene matches: 7. Per germline, CDR1 ENHRY and CDR2 SYGVKD. The CDR3 sequence is CAISELAGGRGQETQYF. As DNA, the CDR3 is TGTGCCATCAGTGAACTAGCGGGGGGAAGGGGGCAAGAGACCCAGTACTTC.

This clone has just a few counts. The chain has TRBV7-8 and TRBJ2-4; D is possibly TRBD2 (7 bases). The CDR3 runs to 14 residues. The ends were cut back, 4 bases at V and 5 bases at J, with 12 bases in the middle. Germline CDR1 and CDR2: SGHVS and FQNEAQ. The CDR3 sequence: CASSSAGAENIQYF. The CDR3 DNA follows: TGTGCCAGCAGCTCGGCGGGGGCCGAAAACATTCAGTACTTC. The full variable domain, rest sourced from reference TRBV7-8 and TRBJ2-4, is GAGVSQSPRYKVAKRGQDVALRCDPISGHVSLFWYQQALGQGPEFLTYFQNEAQLDKSGLPSDRFFAERPEGSVSTLKIQRTQQEDSAVYLCASSSAGAENIQYFGAGTRLSVL.

This clone was picked up one time. The rearrangement links TRBV19 to TRBJ2-6; D is perhaps TRBD1 (6 bases). Germline V gene data show CDR1 as LNHDA and CDR2 as SQIVND (reference sequence). The CDR3 contains 15 residues. V was clipped by 7 bases and J by 4 bases, with 14 bases between them. DNA for the CDR3: TGTGCCAGTACTCCCTGGGGGCCCGGGGCCAACGTCCTGACTTTC. Its translation is CASTPWGPGANVLTF.

V gene TRBV6-1 combines with J gene TRBJ1-2; 8 nucleotides match TRBD1. Losses at the gene ends were 8 bases for V and 3 bases for J; bases not matched to a gene: 11. This CDR3 is 15 amino acids long. Germline CDR1 and CDR2: MNHNS and SASEGT. CDR3 sequence reads: CASQDRDRIDYGYTF. The CDR3 DNA sequence: TGTGCCAGCCAGGACAGGGACCGAATTGACTATGGCTACACCTTC.

The rearrangement joins TRBV2 to TRBJ1-4; D possibly corresponds to TRBD1 (5 bases). The germline V gene encodes CDR1 SNHLY and CDR2 FYNNEI. The CDR3 loop spans 15 amino acids. Trimming took off 9 bases at V and 8 bases at J, with 22 bases between the two ends. CDR3: CARGTGPSRGEKLFF. As DNA, the CDR3 is TGTGCCAGGGGGACGGGCCCCTCACGGGGGGAAAAACTGTTTTTT.

This clone has more than one count but fewer than ten. This chain joins TRBV6-5 and TRBJ1-2; TRBD1 might be the D (6 bases). The CDR3 is 13 amino acids. Germline CDR1 is MNHEY and CDR2 is SVGAGI. The V end was cut by 4 bases, the J end by 3 bases, with 9 bases between. DNA of the CDR3: TGTGCCAGCAGTTCAGGGGAAGACTATGGCTACACCTTC. This encodes CASSSGEDYGYTF.

This clone is medium-sized in the sample. In nucleotides, the CDR3 is TGTGCCAGCAGCCTGGACAGGGCTAATTCACCCCTCCACTTT. Its translation: CASSLDRANSPLHF. V is TRBV5-4 and J is TRBJ1-6; 8 bases align to TRBD1. This CDR3 region has 14 residues. The V gene's germline CDR1 is SGHNT and CDR2 YYREEE (reference sequence). V gave up 4 bases and J gave up 6 bases; unmatched junction bases: 3.

In DNA, the CDR3 is TGTGCCAGTAGTCCCAGGGGAATGAGGCAAGCTTTCTTT. This encodes CASSPRGMRQAFF. This sequence joins TRBV19 and TRBJ1-1; TRBD1 might be the D (6 bases). Germline V lookup: CDR1 LNHDA, CDR2 SQIVND (reference sequence). This CDR3 has 13 residues. Trimming shortened V by 5 bases and J by 9 bases, and 16 bases separated the two germline ends.

CDR3 sequence reads: CASSLRGQTNEKLFF. The CDR3 bases are TGTGCCAGCAGCCTCCGGGGACAGACTAATGAAAAACTGTTTTTT. The chain joins TRBV7-9 to TRBJ1-4; 7 nucleotides match TRBD1. V lost 5 bases and J lost 2; bases outside the gene matches: 5. This CDR3 is built from 15 residues. Per the germline V gene, CDR1 is SEHNR and CDR2 is FQNEAQ (reference sequence).

This rearrangement joins TRBV4-1 to TRBJ1-1; D possibly corresponds to TRBD1 (5 bases). This CDR3 comprises 14 residues. Looked up from germline, CDR1 is MGHRA and CDR2 is YSYEKL. Trimming removed 4 bases at V and 1 base at J, with 10 bases between. The CDR3 here is CASSPLGGNTEAFF. CDR3 bases: TGCGCCAGCAGCCCCCTGGGGGGGAACACTGAAGCTTTCTTT.

This chain connects TRBV4-3 to TRBJ1-5; D may be TRBD1 (6 bases). V dropped 0 bases and J dropped 2 bases, with 8 bases sitting between them. The germline gives CDR1 LGHNA, CDR2 YSLEER. The CDR3 is 15 residues long. The CDR3 nucleotides are TGCGCCAGCAGCCAAGATTACAGGGGCAATCAGCCCCAGCATTTT. It encodes CASSQDYRGNQPQHF.

The J gene is TRBJ2-2, the V gene TRBV6-5, with D possibly TRBD2 on 5 matching bases. The CDR3 extends over 12 amino acids. Trimming cost V 5 bases and J 8 bases, with 9 bases left between them. In germline, CDR1 is MNHEY, CDR2 SVGAGI. CDR3 protein: CASSRLMGELFF. Here the CDR3 DNA reads TGTGCCAGCAGTCGACTAATGGGGGAGCTGTTTTTT.